Below, 25 T cell receptor beta chains from the same sample are listed, as sequenced in a study of blood T cell repertoires in COVID-19. Libraries were prepared by immunoSEQ multiplex PCR; TCRdb keeps only in-frame clonotypes and omits some of them. The sample gives some 250,000 clones, about 89% of which show up once; under 10% is in the top ten. Input material: PBMCs or T cells enriched from blood (not recorded which). The receptors originated from a middle-aged man who had recovered from COVID-19.

The chain uses TRBV5-4 and TRBJ1-2; no definite D call. This CDR3 has 14 residues. In germline, CDR1 is SGHNT, CDR2 YYREEE (reference sequence). Trimming pared 0 bases from V and 4 bases from J, leaving 10 bases between. The CDR3 reads CASSLVGSSYGYTF. The CDR3 DNA follows: TGTGCCAGCAGCTTGGTGGGGAGTTCCTATGGCTACACCTTC.

This chain connects TRBV7-3 to TRBJ1-1, with D uncertain. The CDR3 length is 14 residues. The V end was cut by 2 bases, the J end by 1 base, with 8 bases between. Germline CDR1 is SGHTA and CDR2 is FQGTGA. The CDR3 is CASSLSGKNTEAFF. In DNA form, the CDR3 reads TGTGCCAGCAGCTTATCGGGGAAGAACACTGAAGCTTTCTTT.

The J gene is TRBJ1-5, the V gene TRBV5-1; weak D call: TRBD1 (6 bases). Per germline, CDR1 SGHRS and CDR2 YFSETQ. This CDR3 is built from 17 residues. V shed 0 bases and J shed 3 bases, with 16 bases lying between them. CDR3 sequence reads: CASSLGASGQINQPQHF. The CDR3 DNA reads as TGCGCCAGCAGCTTGGGGGCGTCGGGACAAATCAATCAGCCCCAGCATTTT.

This rearrangement joins TRBV11-2 to TRBJ2-5, with 11 bases that match TRBD1. The V and J ends lost 1 base and 5 bases, in that order; junction bases with no gene match: 3. Per germline, CDR1 SGHAT and CDR2 FQNNGV. CDR3 length: 15 residues. CDR3 region: CASSLGDRGGETQYF. Written as DNA, the CDR3 is TGTGCCAGCAGCTTAGGGGACAGGGGGGGTGAGACCCAGTACTTC.

V usage is TRBV7-9 and J usage is TRBJ1-2; tentatively, D is TRBD1 (5 bases). Germline V gene data show CDR1 as SEHNR and CDR2 as FQNEAQ (reference sequence). Trimming removed 1 base at V and 6 bases at J, with 9 bases between. The CDR3 loop spans 13 amino acids. CDR3 sequence (DNA): TGTGCCAGCAGCTTAGTACAGGATCATGGCTACACCTTC. Encoded protein: CASSLVQDHGYTF.

The chain links TRBV4-1 to TRBJ1-5, with 12 nucleotides matching TRBD1. Germline values: CDR1 MGHRA, CDR2 YSYEKL. The CDR3 loop spans 16 amino acids. Unmatched junction bases numbered 3, after V lost 0 bases and J lost 6 bases. The CDR3 DNA reads as TGCGCCAGCAGCCAAGAGGGGACAGGGGGCCTTCAGCCCCAGCATTTT. Translated: CASSQEGTGGLQPQHF.

CDR3 sequence reads: CASSLGLAGPNTGELFF. As DNA, the CDR3 is TGTGCCAGCAGCTTGGGACTAGCGGGACCTAACACCGGGGAGCTGTTTTTT. This chain joins TRBV7-9 and TRBJ2-2, with 13 bases matching TRBD2. CDR3 length: 17 amino acids. CDR1 and CDR2 (germline): SEHNR, FQNEAQ (reference sequence). V was pared by 3 bases and J by 2 bases, with 3 bases of the junction left unmatched.

This clone was seen just once. As DNA, the CDR3 is TGCGCCAGCAGCAAAATTCGTAGGGGTGAAAAACTGTTTTTT. This sequence encodes CASSKIRRGEKLFF. The V and J genes are TRBV10-2 and TRBJ1-4, with D maybe TRBD1 (5 bases). The germline V gene has CDR1 WSHSY and CDR2 SAAADI. The CDR3 is made up of 14 amino acids. Deletions cut 6 bases from V and 7 bases from J, with 15 bases between.

This clone has only one observation. This sequence joins TRBV28 and TRBJ2-7; 10 bases align to TRBD1. J gave up 2 bases and V 2 bases, and 3 bases lay outside the gene matches. The CDR3 runs 15 residues. CDR1 and CDR2 from the germline V gene are MDHEN and SYDVKM. The CDR3 spells CASSLIGTGAYEQYF. CDR3 nucleotides: TGTGCCAGCAGTTTAATTGGGACAGGGGCCTACGAGCAGTACTTC.

The rearrangement links TRBV4-1 to TRBJ1-6; weak D call: TRBD1 (5 bases). The CDR3 sequence is 16 residues long. Germline V gives CDR1 MGHRA, CDR2 YSYEKL. V gave up 0 bases and J gave up 10 bases, with 16 bases separating them. The CDR3 DNA is TGCGCCAGCAGCCAAGATTTGCAGGGTGCACTGTCACCCCTCCACTTT. Amino acid sequence: CASSQDLQGALSPLHF.

This chain joins TRBV11-2 and TRBJ2-1; 10 bases are a match to TRBD2. J lost 8 bases, V lost 6 bases, and 10 bases had no gene match. There are 15 residues in the CDR3. The germline V gene encodes CDR1 SGHAT and CDR2 FQNNGV. The chain's CDR3 is CASRLRQGTSDEQFF. Here the CDR3 DNA reads TGTGCCAGCAGACTGAGACAGGGGACTAGCGATGAGCAGTTCTTC.

J is TRBJ2-1 and V is TRBV11-2; the D gene is possibly TRBD2 (5 bases). CDR3 length: 16 residues. Germline loops: CDR1 SGHAT, CDR2 FQNNGV. Trimming cost V 3 bases and J 2 bases, with 14 bases left between them. CDR3 sequence: CASSFLDSEPYNEQFF. The CDR3 DNA sequence: TGTGCCAGCAGCTTCTTGGACTCAGAACCCTACAATGAGCAGTTCTTC.

CDR3 region: CASSYPAGAGEQYF. In nucleotides, the CDR3 is TGTGCCAGCAGTTACCCAGCGGGAGCGGGCGAGCAGTACTTC. The chain links TRBV6-6 to TRBJ2-7; 8 nucleotides line up with TRBD2. The junction had 6 bases not matched to a gene; V was cut back by 2 bases and J by 6 bases. The CDR3 length is 14 residues. Germline CDR1 MNHNY, CDR2 SVGAGI (reference sequence).

The J gene is TRBJ1-6, the V gene TRBV4-2, with no clear D. There are 14 residues in the CDR3. Trimming pared 0 bases from V and 5 bases from J, leaving 5 bases between. The germline V gene encodes CDR1 LGHNA and CDR2 YNFKEQ. The DNA of the CDR3 is TGTGCCAGCAGCCAAGACAGAAATAATTCACCCCTCCACTTT. It encodes CASSQDRNNSPLHF.

V and J are TRBV2 and TRBJ2-1; 10 bases match TRBD2. J lost 0 bases, V lost 3 bases, and 8 bases had no gene match. The CDR3 has 18 amino acids. The germline CDR1 and CDR2 sequences are SNHLY and FYNNEI. As DNA, the CDR3 is TGTGCCAGCAGTGAGTCGCCTAGCGGGGGTCCCTCCTACAATGAGCAGTTCTTC. This encodes CASSESPSGGPSYNEQFF.

The chain combines TRBV6-5 with TRBJ1-5, with D unresolved. V was clipped by 2 bases and J by 7 bases, with 9 bases between them. CDR1 MNHEY and CDR2 SVGAGI come from the germline V gene. The CDR3 is made up of 13 amino acids. The chain's CDR3 is CASSYAGGQPQHF. CDR3 coding DNA: TGTGCCAGCAGTTACGCCGGCGGGCAGCCCCAGCATTTT.

The chain has TRBV6-2 or TRBV6-3 and TRBJ1-5, with D unresolved. Trimming cost V 2 bases and J 0 bases, with 20 bases left between them. The CDR3 covers 19 residues. Germline lookup yields CDR1 MNHEY and CDR2 SVGEGT. The CDR3 region has the DNA TGTGCCAGCAGTTACCTTCGAGAACGGCTTGCGGATAGCAATCAGCCCCAGCATTTT. Protein product: CASSYLRERLADSNQPQHF.

The chain uses TRBV29-1 and TRBJ2-2; 11 bases match TRBD2. After removal of 6 bases from V and 1 base from J, the junction contained 7 bases not matched to a gene. Germline V gene sequence: CDR1 SQVTM, CDR2 ANQGSEA. The CDR3 is 16 amino acids. CDR3 DNA: TGCAGCGTAGCCCCGGGACTAGCGGAGAACACCGGGGAGCTGTTTTTT. Amino acid sequence: CSVAPGLAENTGELFF.

The chain has TRBV5-1 and TRBJ2-1; D remains ambiguous. The CDR3 is 15 amino acids. The V and J ends lost 6 bases and 8 bases respectively, with 21 bases between them. Germline CDR1 reads SGHRS; CDR2 reads YFSETQ. The chain's CDR3 is CASNVILSSRDEQFF. The DNA of the CDR3 is TGCGCCAGCAACGTGATACTCAGTAGCCGCGATGAGCAGTTCTTC. The full variable domain, completed using reference TRBV5-1 and TRBJ2-1, is KAGVTQTPRYLIKTRGQQVTLSCSPISGHRSVSWYQQTPGQGLQFLFEYFSETQRNKGNFPGRFSGRQFSNSRSEMNVSTLELGDSALYLCASNVILSSRDEQFFGPGTRLTVL.

The chain has TRBV3-1 (or the pseudogene TRBV3-2) and TRBJ2-5; TRBD2 aligns across 10 bases. CDR3 length: 16 residues. After removal of 4 bases from V and 7 bases from J, the junction contained 12 bases not matched to a gene. Germline values: CDR1 LGHDT, CDR2 YNNKEL (reference sequence). In DNA, the CDR3 is TGTGCCAGCAGCCCCCGGGGAGCGGGGGGGCGCGGGACCCAGTACTTC. Its translation is CASSPRGAGGRGTQYF.

The chain joins TRBV5-1 to TRBJ2-7; weak D call: TRBD2 (6 bases). The germline V gene has CDR1 SGHRS and CDR2 YFSETQ. The CDR3 extends over 15 amino acids. V was cut by 0 bases and J by 5 bases, with 15 bases left in between. CDR3 in amino acids: CASSLVGSGGDEQYF. The CDR3 DNA sequence: TGCGCCAGCAGCTTGGTGGGGTCCGGGGGAGACGAGCAGTACTTC.

The J gene is TRBJ1-3, the V gene TRBV30, with 7 bases aligning to TRBD1. CDR1 is GTSNPN and CDR2 is SVGIG in the germline V gene (reference sequence). J was trimmed by 0 bases and V by 4 bases; bases with no gene match: 3. This CDR3 is built from 14 residues. The chain's CDR3 is CAWNRGNSGNTIYF. CDR3 DNA sequence: TGTGCCTGGAACAGGGGAAACTCTGGAAACACCATATATTTT.

This sequence joins TRBV15 and TRBJ2-1; 10 positions match TRBD1. Germline CDR1 reads LNHNV; CDR2 reads YYDKDF (reference sequence). Germline trimming cut 1 base from V and 7 bases from J; bases unmatched to any gene: 4. The CDR3 consists of 15 residues. Here the CDR3 reads CATSRGTGGPNEQFF. The CDR3 DNA reads TGTGCCACCAGCAGAGGGACAGGGGGTCCGAATGAGCAGTTCTTC.

V and J are TRBV3-1 (or the pseudogene TRBV3-2) and TRBJ2-1; tentative D call: TRBD1 (6 bases). The CDR3 has 17 residues. Trimming shortened V by 0 bases and J by 5 bases, and 17 bases separated the two germline ends. Germline V lookup: CDR1 LGHDT, CDR2 YNNKEL (reference sequence). The CDR3 DNA is TGTGCCAGCAGCCAAGATGGTTCCAGGGGCAGGAACAATGAGCAGTTCTTC. It codes for CASSQDGSRGRNNEQFF.

The V gene is TRBV11-2, the J gene TRBJ1-5; TRBD1 matches 7 bases. V lost 1 base to trimming and J lost 0 bases; unmatched junction nucleotides: 6. The CDR3 runs to 17 residues. Looked up from germline, CDR1 is SGHAT and CDR2 is FQNNGV. The CDR3 sequence: CASSLGWTGDSNQPQHF. Written as DNA, the CDR3 is TGTGCCAGCAGCTTAGGGTGGACAGGCGATAGCAATCAGCCCCAGCATTTT.